The clone carrying this T cell receptor (beta chain) was counted many times. The target antigen is unknown. This CDR3 is built from 14 residues. V lost 4 bases and J lost 4, with 11 bases in between. Per germline, CDR1 SEHNR and CDR2 FQNEAQ (reference sequence). The sample originates from a study of post-analysis software for immune sequencing data. Study-level information: Courses of disease covered relapsing-remitting, secondary progressive and progressive-relapsing multiple sclerosis.

Study-wide points: By F measure, strong co-clustering occurred among samples prepared in the same batch. Compared with controls, patients had more of roughly 5 TRBV segments, including TRBV5-6, TRBV5-1 and TRBV20-1. Comparison with controls showed significantly lower normalized Chao1 diversity in multiple sclerosis patients.

TCR beta cDNA libraries included unique molecular identifiers. T cells, about 0.95 to 11 million of them, yielded roughly 0.5 million cDNA molecules. TCRdb re-called the PCR reads through MiXCR, storing one row per CDR3 protein. Among about 200,000 distinct CDR3 sequences listed, about 30% were seen once. The chain couples TRBV7-9 to TRBJ2-1; a weak D match, TRBD2 (6 bases). The sequence derives from a girl younger than 18 with multiple sclerosis. The sequencing sample was made of blood. CDR3 sequence: CASSYSGGYNEQFF. In DNA form, the CDR3 reads TGTGCCAGCAGCTATAGTGGGGGGTACAATGAGCAGTTCTTC.